The following is a TCR beta chain sequence with its context. As yet, its antigen is unknown. Profiled with immunoSEQ multiplex PCR; TCRdb holds only in-frame clones, not every one. Of about 130,000 clones in the sample, around 90% were seen once. This CDR3 contains 13 residues. The germline V and J ends were trimmed by 5 bases and 4 bases, with 11 bases remaining between them. From germline, CDR1 is MNHEY and CDR2 SMNVEV (reference sequence). This specimen comes from a study of T cell responses to AZD1222 COVID-19 vaccine. The study's findings and limits: Spike-specific TCRs gained breadth and depth after people received two AZD1222 doses. Dominant at 160-218 and 743-854, vaccine-associated CD4 TCRs also spanned spike.

This TCR came from an adult in good health. This chain joins TRBV27 and TRBJ1-2; D is possibly TRBD1 (6 bases). Source: peripheral blood, taken on day 0 of AZD1222 vaccination. The CDR3 here is CASSRTDFYGYTF. The CDR3 DNA reads TGTGCCAGCAGTCGGACAGACTTCTATGGCTACACCTTC.